This T cell receptor beta chain was observed in a study of T cell responses to AZD1222 COVID-19 vaccine. Study observations and caveats: Spike-specific TCR breadth and depth rose after two AZD1222 doses.

TCRdb keeps only in-frame clones here, not all; method: immunoSEQ multiplex PCR. The table records some 150,000 clones, 75% to 95% of them present only once. A note on this clone: The antigen is undetermined.

Unmatched junction bases numbered 8, after V lost 1 base and J lost 1 base. The CDR3 sequence is 17 residues long. The germline CDR1 and CDR2 sequences are MDHEN and SYDVKM. V is TRBV28 and J is TRBJ2-7, with 9 bases fitting TRBD2. The specimen was peripheral blood, collected on day 0 of AZD1222 vaccination. This receptor was identified in an adult in good health. The CDR3 bases are TGTGCCAGCAGTTTATTATTGGGACTAGCTGGATCCTACGAGCAGTACTTC. It yields the protein CASSLLLGLAGSYEQYF.